This T cell receptor beta chain was recovered during a study of shared clonotypes between healthy human individuals. Study-wide context: The study used three CD4 naive, three CD4 memory, two CD8 naive and one CD8 memory plate per donor.

Donors were healthy HIV-negative adults without recent acute infections or vaccinations. Methods used by the authors: Filtering differed for immunoSEQ, which gave only junction sequences without quality scores. Generated by immunoSEQ multiplex PCR, the TCRdb table keeps only in-frame clones and is missing some. V, J and clone size reflect that table, while D and trimming were determined from the DNA. There are roughly 1,600,000 clones in the sample; less than 99% occur only once, and 0.3% to 0.45% lies in the top ten. Sequencing was carried out using naive CD4+ T cells sorted from blood. Subset meaning: CD45RA+ positively selected. The TCR originated in a man between 25 and 39 years old in good health.

The CDR3 loop reads CASSQRQTYEQYF. CDR3 nucleotides: TGCGCCAGCAGCCAACGTCAGACCTACGAGCAGTACTTC. The chain uses TRBV4-1 and TRBJ2-7; D is undetermined. This CDR3 has 13 amino acids. The V and J ends lost 2 bases and 2 bases respectively, with 7 bases between them. The V gene's germline CDR1 is MGHRA and CDR2 YSYEKL.